This T cell receptor beta chain appears in the sequencing data of a study of read filtering for tumor transcriptome and immune sequencing (dated by TCRdb to 2018 to 2020). Context from the whole study: The cohort was composed of approximately 16 male and about 14 female patients, with a mean age of about 65 years and an age range of about 47 to 80. By revised international staging, eight or nine patients were R-ISS I, 16 were R-ISS II and about seven were R-ISS III. Whole-transcriptome libraries were prepared with the TruSeq RNA Access Library Prep Kit after DNase treatment. Per sample, about 4 to 11 million TCR-region mapped reads were obtained with IR-seq, compared with only 85 to 1273 with RNA-seq. Using the same bone marrow samples, the study compared TCR repertoires obtained by targeted immune repertoire sequencing with those obtained by bulk whole-transcriptome sequencing. As a main aim, a read-filtering strategy for immune repertoire data was addressed, with the specific question being whether clonotypes supported by a single read should be removed. Summary of the overall study and its limitations: The correlation between IR-seq and RNA-seq shared clonotype proportions rose when single-read clonotypes were removed. Compared with RNA-seq, IR-seq captured clonotypes at much greater depth and more reliably, and a smaller IR-seq throughput was enough to identify most of the shared clonotypes. In IR-seq, roughly four fifths of clonotypes but roughly 4% of total reads were represented by single-read clonotypes, whereas in RNA-seq, 65% to 75% of clonotypes and around 45% of reads were represented by single-read clonotypes. The sorted CD138-negative fraction was a mixed bone marrow immune population, not purified T cells.

Each patient had bone marrow sampled at the time of active disease. Isolation of bone marrow mononuclear cells was performed by Ficoll-Hypaque density gradient centrifugation. Myeloma plasma cells were removed and CD138-negative cells were collected by negative selection after labeling with CD138 magnetic microbeads on a MACS separator. The purity of the isolated cells was checked by flow cytometry with CD138 antibodies on an Attune NxT. Total RNA was extracted with TRIzol reagent and quantified with a NanoDrop spectrophotometer. For each patient, the CD138-negative bone marrow sample underwent paired RNA-seq and IR-seq. Starting from around 400 ng RNA, TCR libraries were constructed with the Immunoverse kit using molecular barcoded adaptors that cover the alpha/delta and beta/gamma chains. TCR library preparation used the same RNA that was used for transcriptome sequencing. Sequencing of TCR libraries was carried out on an Illumina HiSeq 4000 with 2 x 150 cycles. In the authors' own workflow: With MiXCR, TCR reads were aligned to human V, D, J and C references and assembled into CDR3 clonotypes, with quality filtering and error correction included. Clonotype counts and gene usage diversity were analyzed with the tcR package in R. Raw mapping reads were checked after the RNA-seq reads had been mapped by STAR aligner version 2.5.3a onto the human GRCh37 genome. To test how sequencing depth affects detected clonotypes, IR-seq fastq files were randomly downsampled with Seqtk 1.3. TCRdb ran its own pipeline on the public reads, namely fastp trimming at Q25 and MiXCR clone calling, and kept in-frame beta chains. Every entry covers one CDR3 protein and lists the most common genes and DNA from its rows. The V and J calls and clone size come from TCRdb's table, not from the authors' own analysis. This sample has around 140,000 distinct CDR3 sequences in its table, and about 13% of those were observed once. The ten top clones hold 8% to 9% of the sample.

V and J are truncated by 7 bases and 0 bases respectively, leaving an intervening sequence of 9 bases. The CDR3 measures 12 amino acids from cysteine to phenylalanine. The sequence is cut down to CDR3 DNA, 36 bases in frame from base 1. The germline V gene specifies SQVTM as CDR1 and ANQGSEA as CDR2. The table lists this clonotype with many counts. The antigen it binds to is not known. Per-nucleotide qualities are absent, and no much larger clonotype sits a single base away. This TCR came from a donor over 35 with multiple myeloma. This chain is built from TRBV29-1 and TRBJ1-1, with the D gene uncertain. The sequencing sample was made of a population of CD138-negative cells sorted from bone marrow. Reading the label with the study, this specimen's cell subset or site is: bone marrow mononuclear cells depleted of CD138+ plasma/myeloma cells by negative magnetic selection. The CDR3 loop reads CSAWNLNTEAFF. The DNA sequence is given as TGCAGCGCCTGGAACCTGAACACTGAAGCTTTCTTT.